Listed below are T cell receptor beta chains from one sample, sequenced in a study of blood T cell repertoires in COVID-19. Profiled with immunoSEQ multiplex PCR; TCRdb holds only in-frame clones, not every one. The sample gives some 80,000 clones, roughly 91% of which show up once; roughly 19% is in the top ten. Material for sequencing was peripheral blood. These receptors originate from a human donor in a cohort sampled during active COVID-19. CDR3s include the opening cysteine and the closing phenylalanine or tryptophan. D genes are given only for firm matches. For some rows the clone size is stated as once, few or many, or as a class when expanded; others skip it.

TGTGCCACCTCCGAACACACCTACGAGCAGTACTTC,CATSEHTYEQYF,TRBJ2-7,NA,TRBV10-3,NA
TGTGCCAGCAGATTTATTTTCGGGAGGGCGGTGCCTCAGTATTTT,CASRFIFGRAVPQYF,TRBJ2-3,TRBD2,TRBV4-2,NA
TGTGCCAGCAAAGGGACTAGCGGGGGGTCGTTACCTCAAGAGCAGTACTTC,CASKGTSGGSLPQEQYF,TRBJ2-7,TRBD2,TRBV11-2,NA
TGTGCCAGCAGCTCCCGGACAGGAGAGCAGTACTTC,CASSSRTGEQYF,TRBJ2-7,TRBD1,TRBV7-3,many
TGTGCCAGCAGTGGACAGTTCTATCAGCCCCAGCATTTT,CASSGQFYQPQHF,TRBJ1-5,NA,TRBV2,NA
TGTGCCAGCAGCTTGGGACAACAGAACACCGGGGAGCTGTTTTTT,CASSLGQQNTGELFF,TRBJ2-2,NA,TRBV5-8,NA
TGTGCCAGCAGTTCCCGTCGGGATAGCAATCAGCCCCAGCATTTT,CASSSRRDSNQPQHF,TRBJ1-5,NA,TRBV28,NA
TGTGCCAGCAGCTTGGGACCGACTAGCGGGGCCACAGATACGCAGTATTTT,CASSLGPTSGATDTQYF,TRBJ2-3,TRBD2,TRBV5-6,NA
TGTGCCAGCAGCTTTCGGCAGGGCAATAATGAAAAACTGTTTTTT,CASSFRQGNNEKLFF,TRBJ1-4,NA,TRBV5-6,NA
TGTGCCAGCAGCCTCCCCGGGACAGGAAGCTTTGGCTACACCTTC,CASSLPGTGSFGYTF,TRBJ1-2,TRBD1,TRBV5-8,NA
TGTGCCACCAGTGATCCCGGGACAGTCCAAGAGACCCAGTACTTC,CATSDPGTVQETQYF,TRBJ2-5,TRBD1,TRBV24-1,NA
TGTGCCAGCCGCTTTGAGGGAGCAGTTTGGGGGAGGCCGGGACAGGAGCCTTACAATGAGCAGTTCTTC,CASRFEGAVWGRPGQEPYNEQFF,TRBJ2-1,TRBD1,TRBV27,NA
TGTGCCAGCAGCAAAGAAGTCAGGGGGCCTACTATTCCAGATACGCAGTATTTT,CASSKEVRGPTIPDTQYF,TRBJ2-3,NA,TRBV21-1,NA
TGCGCCAGCAGCCGTGGGACAGAAACTAACTATGGCTACACCTTC,CASSRGTETNYGYTF,TRBJ1-2,TRBD1,TRBV5-1,NA
TGTGCCAGCAGCTGGGGACAGGGGAACACTGAAGCTTTCTTT,CASSWGQGNTEAFF,TRBJ1-1,TRBD1,TRBV5-5,NA
TGTGCCAGCAGCGATCCACAGGGGAGTTTGGGCAATCAGCCCCAGCATTTT,CASSDPQGSLGNQPQHF,TRBJ1-5,TRBD1,TRBV7-9,NA
TGTGCCAGCAGCTTAGGAGCGGGGGGATACACAGATACGCAGTATTTT,CASSLGAGGYTDTQYF,TRBJ2-3,TRBD2,TRBV7-9,NA
TGTGCCAGTAGTATGGGGGGAGGCACCGGGGAGCTGTTTTTT,CASSMGGGTGELFF,TRBJ2-2,NA,TRBV19,NA
TGTGCCAGCAGCCAAAGGACAGGGTCACCCCTCCACTTT,CASSQRTGSPLHF,TRBJ1-6,TRBD1,TRBV3-1/TRBV3-2,NA
TGTGCCAGCAGCTTAGTAGCCCCGGGACTAGGGGAGTTCTTC,CASSLVAPGLGEFF,TRBJ2-1,TRBD2,TRBV11-2,NA
TGTGCCAGCAGCGCGACTAGCGGATTCTACAATGAGCAGTTCTTC,CASSATSGFYNEQFF,TRBJ2-1,TRBD2,TRBV11-3,NA
TGTGCCACCAGTGATTCCGGCAGGGGGCTAGACGAGCAGTACTTC,CATSDSGRGLDEQYF,TRBJ2-7,TRBD1,TRBV24-1,NA
TGTGCCAGCAGTTTAAACCCCCTCGGGACTAGCGGGAGTTACACGCAGTATTTT,CASSLNPLGTSGSYTQYF,TRBJ2-3,TRBD2,TRBV28,NA
TGCGCCAGCAGCACCGGGGACCAAGAGACCCAGTACTTC,CASSTGDQETQYF,TRBJ2-5,NA,TRBV5-1,NA
TGCGCCAGCAGTACCACTCCGGGACAGGGCGCCCACGAGCAGTACTTC,CASSTTPGQGAHEQYF,TRBJ2-7,TRBD1,TRBV10-2,NA
TGCGCCAGCAGCATGAGCGAGGGAGTCACCGGGGAGCTGTTTTTT,CASSMSEGVTGELFF,TRBJ2-2,NA,TRBV5-1,NA
TGTGCCAGCAGCGCCACAGGGACCAATGAAAAACTGTTTTTT,CASSATGTNEKLFF,TRBJ1-4,NA,TRBV6-5,NA
TGTGCCAGCAGTTTAACGGGGAGAGCGGACACCATATATTTT,CASSLTGRADTIYF,TRBJ1-3,NA,TRBV28,NA
TGTGCCAGCAGCTACGATGGACAGGTAAACACTGAAGCTTTCTTT,CASSYDGQVNTEAFF,TRBJ1-1,TRBD1,TRBV9,NA
TGTGCCAGCAGCCTCATCCAGGGGGCACGGGAGCAGTTCTTC,CASSLIQGAREQFF,TRBJ2-1,TRBD1,TRBV11-2,once
TGTGCCAGCAGCCCAGCACTGACTAGCGGCTACGAGCAGTACTTC,CASSPALTSGYEQYF,TRBJ2-7,TRBD2,TRBV3-1/TRBV3-2,once
TGTGCCAGCAGCCCACTAGCGGGACCCCGCGCGAGCTCCTACAATGAGCAGTTCTTC,CASSPLAGPRASSYNEQFF,TRBJ2-1,TRBD2,TRBV7-7,NA
TGTGCCAGCAACCCCAGAGGGTTTACATTCCCGAACACCGGGGAGCTGTTTTTT,CASNPRGFTFPNTGELFF,TRBJ2-2,NA,TRBV11-2,NA
TGTGCCAGCAGCCAAGATCTGTCCGGGAGCACTGAAGCTTTCTTT,CASSQDLSGSTEAFF,TRBJ1-1,NA,TRBV3-1/TRBV3-2,NA
TGTGCCAGCAGGTTGTCAGGTACCTACGAGCAGTACTTC,CASRLSGTYEQYF,TRBJ2-7,NA,TRBV11-2,NA
TGCGCCAGCAGCTTGGGACTAGCGGGAGGCTCCTACAATGAGCAGTTCTTC,CASSLGLAGGSYNEQFF,TRBJ2-1,TRBD2,TRBV5-1,NA
TGTGCCAGCAGCTCTCCGGGACTAGCGGGGGCTAGCACAGATACGCAGTATTTT,CASSSPGLAGASTDTQYF,TRBJ2-3,TRBD2,TRBV5-6,NA
TGTGCCAGCAGTTTACAGGCGTATAGCAATCAGCCCCAGCATTTT,CASSLQAYSNQPQHF,TRBJ1-5,NA,TRBV6-2/TRBV6-3,NA
TGTGCCAGCAGCCAACCGGGACAGGGAATTCCGAACACCGGGGAGCTGTTTTTT,CASSQPGQGIPNTGELFF,TRBJ2-2,TRBD1,TRBV7-9,NA
TGTGCCAGCAGCTTTAGGACTAGCGGGTCCCACTCCTACAATGAGCAGTTCTTC,CASSFRTSGSHSYNEQFF,TRBJ2-1,TRBD2,TRBV7-9,few
TGTGCCAGCAGCTCAGAGCCAGGGGCGGGAGAGACCCAGTACTTC,CASSSEPGAGETQYF,TRBJ2-5,NA,TRBV7-3,few
TGTGCCAGCTCACCGGTGGGACAGGGGGGTAGACAGCCCCAGCATTTT,CASSPVGQGGRQPQHF,TRBJ1-5,TRBD1,TRBV18,NA
TGTGCCAGCTCACCACCAGGGCAGGGTGGATCCAAAAACATTCAGTACTTC,CASSPPGQGGSKNIQYF,TRBJ2-4,NA,TRBV18,NA
TGCGCCAGCAGCCCGCCGTGGACTAGCGGCCAAGAGACCCAGTACTTC,CASSPPWTSGQETQYF,TRBJ2-5,TRBD2,TRBV4-1,NA
TGTGCCAGCAGCTTACAGACTAGCCCCCCAGATACGCAGTATTTT,CASSLQTSPPDTQYF,TRBJ2-3,TRBD2,TRBV9,NA
TGTGCCAGCAGTTTGACTAGCCAAAACATTCAGTACTTC,CASSLTSQNIQYF,TRBJ2-4,TRBD2,TRBV5-6,once
TGTGCCAGCAGCGTAGAGACTCGGGGGGAGACCCAGTACTTC,CASSVETRGETQYF,TRBJ2-5,NA,TRBV9,NA
TGTGCCAGTAGTATACAGGGTACTGGGGCCAACGTCCTGACTTTC,CASSIQGTGANVLTF,TRBJ2-6,NA,TRBV19,once
TGTGCCTGGAGTGTTGGGGGCAGGACTCCCTACGAGCAGTACTTC,CAWSVGGRTPYEQYF,TRBJ2-7,NA,TRBV30,NA
TGTGCCAGCAGTCGGGACAGCTCCTACAATGAGCAGTTCTTC,CASSRDSSYNEQFF,TRBJ2-1,TRBD1,TRBV6-2/TRBV6-3,NA
TGTGCCAGCAGCTGGGACAGTTCCTACGAGCAGTACTTC,CASSWDSSYEQYF,TRBJ2-7,TRBD1,TRBV7-2,NA
TGTGCCAGCAGTTACTCTGCTCCAGGCCGGGCTTTCTTT,CASSYSAPGRAFF,TRBJ1-1,NA,TRBV6-5,NA
TGCGCCAGCAGCTTTACTAGCAGCTACACAGATACGCAGTATTTT,CASSFTSSYTDTQYF,TRBJ2-3,NA,TRBV5-1,NA
TGTGCCAGCAGCTTAGTGCGGGGACAGCGCTCCGAGCAGTACTTC,CASSLVRGQRSEQYF,TRBJ2-7,NA,TRBV11-1,few
TGTGCCAGCATCTCAGGGAACTATGGCTACACCTTC,CASISGNYGYTF,TRBJ1-2,NA,TRBV2,NA